One and the same sample provided the 9 T cell receptor beta chains below, sequenced in a study of T cells after posttransplantation cyclophosphamide. Assay used: immunoSEQ multiplex PCR; TCRdb lists only in-frame clones, some missing. Observed are 40,000 to 55,000 clones, no singletons, with the top ten taking approximately 2.2%. The specimen was PBMCs. These receptors all stem from a man in his forties in good health, CMV-negative, and a related stem cell transplant donor.

This clone was observed many times. The chain joins TRBV5-4 to TRBJ2-2; 12 bases agree with TRBD2. After removal of 4 bases from V and 5 bases from J, the junction contained 3 bases not matched to a gene. In germline, CDR1 is SGHNT, CDR2 YYREEE (reference sequence). This CDR3 has 15 amino acids. The CDR3 region is CASSLTSGGTGELFF. The CDR3 DNA is TGTGCCAGCAGCCTTACTAGCGGGGGGACCGGGGAGCTGTTTTTT.

This clone showed up just a few times. The chain recombines TRBV7-6 with TRBJ1-4; no reliable D call. Germline V gene sequence: CDR1 SGHVS, CDR2 FNYEAQ. V lost 0 bases and J 9 bases, leaving 14 bases between the germline ends. The CDR3 covers 15 residues. CDR3 DNA sequence: TGTGCCAGCAGCTTAGCGCGGGGTGAGGGAAAAAAACTGTTTTTT. Translating it yields CASSLARGEGKKLFF.

This clone occurred many times. The chain links TRBV10-1 to TRBJ2-1; D might be TRBD2 (5 bases). In germline, CDR1 is WNHNN, CDR2 SYGVQD (reference sequence). The CDR3 contains 16 residues. Trimming pared 7 bases from V and 1 base from J, leaving 17 bases between. The CDR3 sequence is CASTVRADPSYNEQFF. CDR3 nucleotide sequence: TGCGCCAGCACCGTAAGAGCGGACCCTTCCTACAATGAGCAGTTCTTC.

The sample holds a few counts of this clone. CDR3 region: CASSQARGGLETQYF. The DNA of the CDR3 is TGCGCCAGCAGCCAAGCTCGCGGGGGCCTGGAGACCCAGTACTTC. This sequence joins TRBV4-1 and TRBJ2-5, with D possibly TRBD2 on 7 matching bases. The V gene lost 1 base and the J gene lost 5 bases, with 14 bases spanning the gap. CDR1 and CDR2 from the germline V gene are MGHRA and YSYEKL. The CDR3 length is 15 residues.

This clone has at least ten counts. The CDR3 DNA reads TGTGCCAGCAGCTTAGGAGTCTCTGGAAACACCATATATTTT. Translated, it gives CASSLGVSGNTIYF. The J gene is TRBJ1-3, the V gene TRBV7-2; D call uncertain. The CDR3 consists of 14 residues. Trimming removed 1 base at V and 0 bases at J, with 4 bases between. In germline, CDR1 is SGHTA, CDR2 FQGNSA.

In its sample, this clone was seen a few times. The chain combines TRBV6-5 with TRBJ2-1; 9 nucleotides align to TRBD2. This CDR3 contains 16 residues. Germline V gene sequence: CDR1 MNHEY, CDR2 SVGAGI. Trimming at V came to 0 bases and at J to 7 bases, leaving 7 bases not matched to a gene. The CDR3 sequence: CASSYSWREGFNEQFF. As DNA, the CDR3 is TGTGCCAGCAGTTACTCATGGCGGGAGGGTTTTAATGAGCAGTTCTTC.

This clone appeared many times. The chain couples TRBV6-6 to TRBJ1-1, with TRBD1 as a possible D gene (5 bases). This CDR3 spans 13 amino acids. Germline V CDR1 and CDR2: MNHNY, SVGAGI (reference sequence). V lost 3 bases and J 1 base, leaving 6 bases between the germline ends. The CDR3 protein is CASSYGQNTEAFF. CDR3 bases: TGTGCCAGCAGTTATGGACAGAACACTGAAGCTTTCTTT.

This clone was observed at least ten times. This sample also contains other DNA sequences that code for the same CDR3. This chain uses TRBV5-3 with TRBJ2-1; 10 bases fit TRBD1. TRBV5-3 belongs to the ORF category, with a function that is uncertain. V trimming: 3 bases; J trimming: 3 bases; junction bases outside the gene matches: 12. The CDR3 consists of 18 residues. The CDR3 DNA sequence: TGTGCCAGAAGCTGGGGGACAGGGGATCAGCGGGGCTACAATGAGCAGTTCTTC. Protein sequence: CARSWGTGDQRGYNEQFF.

This clone was detected many times. As DNA, the CDR3 is TGTGCCAGCTCAGGACAGGGTTTCAGTGGAAACACCATATATTTT. Its translation: CASSGQGFSGNTIYF. This chain connects TRBV18 to TRBJ1-3, with TRBD1 matching 8 bases. V shed 5 bases and J 3 bases; nucleotides not matched to a gene: 6. Germline values: CDR1 KGHSH, CDR2 LQKENI. CDR3 length: 15 amino acids.